The sequence of this T cell receptor beta chain was determined in a study of CD8+ T cells in alopecia areata. As for the study in general: Those patients who were treated received oral tofacitinib, which was given at 5 to 10 mg twice daily for moderate-to-severe alopecia areata. Dosing with tofacitinib proceeded for 6 to 18 months, followed by 6 months off drug.

This clone was seen more than once but under ten times. Its antigen is undetermined. Extraction and reverse transcription of RNA yielded cDNA as the sequencing template. Repertoires were generated with immunoSEQ multiplex PCR, while TCRdb's copy carries only in-frame clones and drops some. The table has 90,000 to 100,000 clones, more than 35% seen once. Overall study findings and caveats: Greater clonality was observed in lesional scalp samples, especially alopecia totalis/universalis, versus normal scalp.

V lost 8 bases and J lost 4, with 15 bases in between. Germline V gene lookup returns CDR1 MNHNS and CDR2 SASEGT. The CDR3 spans 13 residues. The sequence came from a human donor with alopecia areata. The genes are TRBV6-1 and TRBJ2-7, with D possibly being TRBD2 (5 bases). Input material: CD4+ T cells sorted from blood. The CDR3 is CASSFEGRYEQYF. The CDR3 nucleotides read TGTGCCAGCTCCTTCGAGGGAAGGTACGAGCAGTACTTC.